The 31 T cell receptor beta chains below come from one sample, sequenced in a study of blood T cell repertoires in COVID-19. Method: immunoSEQ multiplex PCR; TCRdb's copy keeps in-frame clones and lacks some. The sample has approximately 170,000 clones, about 86% seen once. Sequenced input: peripheral blood. The receptors stem from a woman of 80 years or more with acute or convalescent COVID-19.

V gene TRBV19 combines with J gene TRBJ1-5; tentative D call: TRBD1 (6 bases). The length of the CDR3 is 14 residues. Trimming removed 4 bases at V and 4 bases at J, with 11 bases between. The germline gives CDR1 LNHDA, CDR2 SQIVND (reference sequence). As DNA, the CDR3 is TGTGCCAGTAGTAATGACAGGTCAAATCAGCCCCAGCATTTT. Its translation: CASSNDRSNQPQHF.

J is TRBJ1-1 and V is TRBV30; D remains unclear. Germline V gives CDR1 GTSNPN, CDR2 SVGIG (reference sequence). V was pared by 1 base and J by 6 bases, with 12 bases between. The CDR3 totals 13 residues. In DNA form, the CDR3 reads TGTGCCTGGAGTGAATCTTGGCAAGCTGAAGCTTTCTTT. Its protein is CAWSESWQAEAFF.

This clone came up once. The rearrangement uses TRBV7-2 and TRBJ1-6; possibly TRBD1 for D (5 bases). Germline assignment: CDR1 SGHTA and CDR2 FQGNSA. Trimming removed 3 bases from V and 10 bases from J, with 13 bases in between. This CDR3 has 14 amino acids. As DNA, the CDR3 is TGTGCCAGCAGCTTGTCTGGGGGGAACTCACCCCTCCACTTT. Its translation is CASSLSGGNSPLHF. The full variable domain, in which reference TRBV7-2 and TRBJ1-6 provide the parts outside the CDR3, is GAGVSQSPSNKVTEKGKDVELRCDPISGHTALYWYRQSLGQGLEFLIYFQGNSAPDKSGLPSDRFSAERTGGSVSTLTIQRTQQEDSAVYLCASSLSGGNSPLHFGNGTRLTVT.

Here the CDR3 DNA reads TGTGCCAGCAGCCGAGGGACAGGGCCCCTGGGGGGCTACACCTTC. Translating gives CASSRGTGPLGGYTF. The V gene is TRBV3-1 (or the pseudogene TRBV3-2), the J gene TRBJ1-2; 9 bases match TRBD1. The CDR3 loop spans 15 amino acids. V was clipped by 4 bases and J by 8 bases; unmatched bases: 11. Germline V lookup: CDR1 LGHDT, CDR2 YNNKEL (reference sequence).

The chain recombines TRBV18 with TRBJ2-1; 8 positions agree with TRBD1. This CDR3 is built from 15 residues. V was pared by 2 bases and J by 6 bases, with 6 bases of the junction left unmatched. The germline CDR1 and CDR2 sequences are KGHSH and LQKENI. CDR3 sequence reads: CASSPIRTGSNEQFF. The CDR3, as DNA: TGTGCCAGCTCACCAATCAGGACAGGGTCCAATGAGCAGTTCTTC.

This clone was counted a few times. V and J are TRBV29-1 and TRBJ1-2; 10 bases map to TRBD1. The V gene end was trimmed by 5 bases and the J gene end by 4 bases; junction bases not matched to a gene: 7. CDR1 SQVTM and CDR2 ANQGSEA come from the germline V gene. This CDR3 comprises 14 residues. CDR3 residues: CSVLTGQGLYGYTF. The CDR3 nucleotides are TGCAGCGTTCTTACGGGACAGGGGCTCTATGGCTACACCTTC.

The rearrangement links TRBV19 to TRBJ2-5, with TRBD2 identical over 15 bases. CDR3 size: 15 residues. With 6 bases clipped from V and 3 bases from J, the junction kept 2 bases outside the gene matches. Germline V gene sequence: CDR1 LNHDA, CDR2 SQIVND (reference sequence). The CDR3 DNA sequence: TGTGCCAGTAGCTGGACTAGCGGGAGGGAAGAGACCCAGTACTTC. Protein sequence: CASSWTSGREETQYF.

The chain has TRBV9 and TRBJ2-3, with TRBD1 matching over 7 bases. J gave up 5 bases and V 0 bases, and 12 bases lay outside the gene matches. The CDR3 runs 17 residues. Germline CDR1 and CDR2: SGDLS and YYNGEE. The CDR3 loop is CASSVAWARGWEDTQYF. CDR3 in DNA: TGTGCCAGCAGCGTAGCTTGGGCCAGGGGGTGGGAAGATACGCAGTATTTT.

This clone appeared a few times. The gene calls are TRBV12-3 or TRBV12-4 and TRBJ1-5; D is uncertain. The CDR3 is 12 amino acids. Trimming shortened V by 8 bases and J by 6 bases, and 11 bases separated the two germline ends. This CDR3 reads CASGLPPQPQHF. The CDR3 DNA reads TGTGCCAGCGGCTTGCCCCCTCAGCCCCAGCATTTT.

The chain combines TRBV3-1 (or the pseudogene TRBV3-2) with TRBJ2-5, with D unresolved. The germline CDR1 and CDR2 sequences are LGHDT and YNNKEL (reference sequence). The CDR3 length is 16 residues. V lost 1 base to trimming and J lost 5 bases, with 17 bases between them. DNA for the CDR3: TGTGCCAGCAGCCAAGCAGGTCCACGGTTTGGGGAGACCCAGTACTTC. Protein product: CASSQAGPRFGETQYF.

On this clone itself: The sample holds other DNA sequences that translate to the same CDR3. The chain combines TRBV2 with TRBJ2-3; no firm D call. Trimming left V 2 bases short and J 2 bases short, with 5 bases between. The CDR3 runs to 13 residues. Germline V gene sequence: CDR1 SNHLY, CDR2 FYNNEI. The CDR3 nucleotides are TGTGCCAGCAGTGAACCATTCACAGATACGCAGTATTTT. Translating gives CASSEPFTDTQYF. Using reference TRBV2 and TRBJ2-3 for the parts outside the CDR3, the full variable domain is EPEVTQTPSHQVTQMGQEVILRCVPISNHLYFYWYRQILGQKVEFLVSFYNNEISEKSEIFDDQFSVERPDGSNFTLKIRSTKLEDSAMYFCASSEPFTDTQYFGPGTRLTVL.

V gene TRBV27 combines with J gene TRBJ1-1; D ambiguous. Trimming took 6 bases from V and 7 from J, leaving 9 bases between them. CDR1 is MNHEY, CDR2 SMNVEV, per germline (reference sequence). The CDR3 spans 11 residues. In DNA, the CDR3 is TGTGCCAGCAGGACGGGAGGTGAAGCTTTCTTT. Translating it yields CASRTGGEAFF.

The J gene is TRBJ2-7, the V gene TRBV30; 11 bases align to TRBD2. This CDR3 contains 14 residues. Germline trimming cut 3 bases from V and 3 bases from J; bases unmatched to any gene: 4. The germline gives CDR1 GTSNPN, CDR2 SVGIG (reference sequence). CDR3 region: CAWRRGTSGYEQYF. The CDR3 DNA reads TGTGCCTGGAGGAGGGGGACTAGCGGCTACGAGCAGTACTTC.

The J gene is TRBJ2-7, the V gene TRBV5-5; 8 nucleotides align to TRBD2. V was clipped by 4 bases and J by 5 bases; unmatched bases: 2. Germline V gene data show CDR1 as SGHKS and CDR2 as YYEKEE (reference sequence). CDR3 length: 12 amino acids. The CDR3: CASSRSGNEQYF. CDR3 DNA sequence: TGTGCCAGCAGCCGTAGCGGGAACGAGCAGTACTTC.

This chain links TRBV4-2 with TRBJ1-1, with D perhaps TRBD1 (6 bases). Germline V gene lookup returns CDR1 LGHNA and CDR2 YNFKEQ. The CDR3 totals 15 residues. The ends were cut back, 3 bases at V and 1 base at J, with 12 bases in the middle. Here the CDR3 reads CASSQGSTGNTEAFF. As DNA, the CDR3 is TGTGCCAGCAGCCAGGGGTCGACAGGGAACACTGAAGCTTTCTTT.

V is TRBV7-9 and J is TRBJ2-1; TRBD1 matches 7 bases. Germline-derived CDR1 and CDR2 are SEHNR and FQNEAQ (reference sequence). V was clipped by 2 bases and J by 6 bases; unmatched bases: 13. This CDR3 is built from 17 residues. DNA of the CDR3: TGTGCCAGCAGCTTATCGTGGGGACAGAAACCTCTCAATGAGCAGTTCTTC. The encoded protein is CASSLSWGQKPLNEQFF.

The chain couples TRBV3-1 (or the pseudogene TRBV3-2) to TRBJ2-7; 9 bases map to TRBD2. Germline V gives CDR1 LGHDT, CDR2 YNNKEL (reference sequence). The J segment lost 5 bases and the V segment lost 4 bases, leaving 6 bases of the junction unmatched. The CDR3 contains 14 residues. CDR3 sequence: CASSRREGGNEQYF. CDR3 DNA: TGTGCCAGCAGCCGGCGGGAGGGCGGCAACGAGCAGTACTTC.

V is TRBV19 and J is TRBJ2-1, with 8 positions matching TRBD2. V lost 10 bases, J lost 9 bases, and 14 bases stayed unmatched. This CDR3 contains 14 residues. CDR1 and CDR2 (germline): LNHDA, SQIVND (reference sequence). The CDR3 loop is CATNPGGKRGEQFF. The CDR3 DNA follows: TGTGCCACCAATCCGGGGGGGAAGAGAGGTGAGCAGTTCTTC.

This chain uses TRBV4-1 with TRBJ2-7, with a possible D match to TRBD1 (6 bases). Between the trimmed V and J ends, which lost 2 bases and 9 bases, there was a span of 20 bases. The CDR3 covers 15 residues. The germline V gene has CDR1 MGHRA and CDR2 YSYEKL. CDR3 sequence (DNA): TGCGCCAGCAGCCAACCCGGACAGTTGAGTTCCGTGCAGTACTTC. Encoded protein: CASSQPGQLSSVQYF.

This sequence joins TRBV29-1 and TRBJ1-2; D is perhaps TRBD1 (6 bases). The germline V and J ends were trimmed by 7 bases and 4 bases, with 19 bases remaining between them. Germline V CDR1 and CDR2: SQVTM, ANQGSEA. This CDR3 is 14 amino acids long. The CDR3 DNA sequence: TGCAGCGCAGAGGGGGGGCAGCTGGGCTATGGCTACACCTTC. Its protein product is CSAEGGQLGYGYTF.

V gene TRBV14 combines with J gene TRBJ1-4; TRBD1 agrees at 10 bases. Looked up from germline, CDR1 is SGHDN and CDR2 is FVKESK. The CDR3 is made up of 12 amino acids. V was pared by 4 bases and J by 15 bases, with 5 bases of the junction left unmatched. CDR3 loop: CASSLGQGRMFF. In DNA form, the CDR3 reads TGTGCCAGCAGCCTGGGACAGGGGAGGATGTTTTTT. The complete variable domain, with remaining parts taken from reference TRBV14 and TRBJ1-4, reads EAGVTQFPSHSVIEKGQTVTLRCDPISGHDNLYWYRRVMGKEIKFLLHFVKESKQDESGMPNNRFLAERTGGTYSTLKVQPAELEDSGVYFCASSLGQGRMFFGSGTQLSVL.

This chain links TRBV30 with TRBJ1-2, with D possibly being TRBD1 (5 bases). The V gene lost 5 bases and the J gene lost 2 bases, with 15 bases spanning the gap. CDR3 size: 14 residues. Germline CDR1 GTSNPN, CDR2 SVGIG (reference sequence). In DNA, the CDR3 is TGTGCCTGGCAGGAGCTTCAGGGAAACTATGGCTACACCTTC. This gives the protein CAWQELQGNYGYTF.

The V and J genes are TRBV5-1 and TRBJ2-7; perhaps TRBD2 as D (6 bases). V was clipped by 4 bases and J by 2 bases, with 16 bases between them. Germline CDR1 SGHRS, CDR2 YFSETQ. CDR3 length: 15 residues. Written as DNA, the CDR3 is TGCGCCAGCAGCGCCGGTAGCGGCCCCGCCTACGAGCAGTACTTC. This sequence encodes CASSAGSGPAYEQYF.

This chain joins TRBV29-1 and TRBJ2-1; tentatively, D is TRBD1 (5 bases). CDR1 and CDR2 from the germline V gene are SQVTM and ANQGSEA. This CDR3 is 13 amino acids long. Trimming took off 3 bases at V and 7 bases at J, with 13 bases between the two ends. The CDR3 here is CSVDRGVTNEQFF. The DNA for the CDR3 is TGCAGCGTTGATAGGGGTGTTACGAATGAGCAGTTCTTC.

The rearrangement uses TRBV4-1 and TRBJ2-7; TRBD1 is a possible D gene (6 bases). The CDR3 loop spans 15 amino acids. Per germline, CDR1 MGHRA and CDR2 YSYEKL. Trimming removed 4 bases at V and 3 bases at J, with 16 bases between. The DNA for the CDR3 is TGCGCCAGCAGCCCCCCGGGACAACGGAGCTACGAGCAGTACTTC. Its protein product is CASSPPGQRSYEQYF.

V gene TRBV5-4 combines with J gene TRBJ1-2; TRBD1 matches at 11 bases. The length of the CDR3 is 15 residues. Germline lookup yields CDR1 SGHNT and CDR2 YYREEE (reference sequence). The ends lost 4 bases at V and 3 bases at J; junction bases unmatched: 5. In nucleotides, the CDR3 is TGTGCCAGCAGCCTAGGACAGGGGGCGGACTATGGCTACACCTTC. As protein: CASSLGQGADYGYTF.

CDR3 loop: CASSLGPGKAKNIQYF. The CDR3 DNA is TGTGCCAGCAGCTTGGGACCAGGAAAAGCCAAAAACATTCAGTACTTC. The chain has TRBV5-4 and TRBJ2-4; D unresolved. The length of the CDR3 is 16 residues. V was pared by 0 bases and J by 0 bases, with 10 bases between. In germline, CDR1 is SGHNT, CDR2 YYREEE (reference sequence). The complete variable domain, with remaining parts taken from reference TRBV5-4 and TRBJ2-4, reads ETGVTQSPTHLIKTRGQQVTLRCSSQSGHNTVSWYQQALGQGPQFIFQYYREEENGRGNFPPRFSGLQFPNYSSELNVNALELDDSALYLCASSLGPGKAKNIQYFGAGTRLSVL.

The chain links TRBV5-4 to TRBJ2-2, with 9 bases identical to TRBD2. The CDR3 runs to 15 residues. Germline V gene lookup returns CDR1 SGHNT and CDR2 YYREEE (reference sequence). Trimming at V came to 5 bases and at J to 6 bases, leaving 8 bases not matched to a gene. The CDR3, as DNA: TGTGCCAGCAGGAGTAGCGGGAGTAGGCCCGGGGAGCTGTTTTTT. This codes for CASRSSGSRPGELFF.

This clone was detected only once. The chain is built from TRBV24-1 and TRBJ1-5; the D is unclear. CDR1 is KGHDR and CDR2 is SFDVKD in the germline V gene. The V and J ends lost 4 bases and 3 bases respectively, with 3 bases between them. The CDR3 is 12 residues long. The CDR3: CATSDFNQPQHF. CDR3 bases: TGTGCCACCAGTGACTTCAATCAGCCCCAGCATTTT.

The J gene is TRBJ1-1, the V gene TRBV19; D uncertain. Deletions cut 5 bases from V and 4 bases from J, with 11 bases between. Germline CDR1 is LNHDA and CDR2 is SQIVND (reference sequence). This CDR3 has 13 amino acids. The CDR3 loop reads CASSFREGTEAFF. CDR3 nucleotides: TGTGCCAGTAGTTTCCGGGAAGGCACTGAAGCTTTCTTT.

The chain recombines TRBV6-1 with TRBJ2-2; the match to TRBD2 covers 9 bases. J gave up 3 bases and V 0 bases, and 5 bases lay outside the gene matches. This CDR3 comprises 17 residues. Germline lookup yields CDR1 MNHNS and CDR2 SASEGT. The CDR3 DNA sequence: TGTGCCAGCAGTGAAGCATCTAGCGGGATCTACACCGGGGAGCTGTTTTTT. Translating it yields CASSEASSGIYTGELFF.